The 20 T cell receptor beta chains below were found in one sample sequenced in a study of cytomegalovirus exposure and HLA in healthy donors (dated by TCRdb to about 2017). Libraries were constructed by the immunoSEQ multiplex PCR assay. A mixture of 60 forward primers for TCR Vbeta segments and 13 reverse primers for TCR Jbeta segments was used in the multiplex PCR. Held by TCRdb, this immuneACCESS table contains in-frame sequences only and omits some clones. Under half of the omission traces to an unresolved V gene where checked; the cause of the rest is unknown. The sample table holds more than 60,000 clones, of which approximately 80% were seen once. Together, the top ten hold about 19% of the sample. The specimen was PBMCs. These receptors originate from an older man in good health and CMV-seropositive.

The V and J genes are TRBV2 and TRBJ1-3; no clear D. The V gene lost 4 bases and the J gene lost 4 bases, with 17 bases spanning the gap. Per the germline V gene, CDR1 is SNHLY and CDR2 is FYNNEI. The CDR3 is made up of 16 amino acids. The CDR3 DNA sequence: TGTGCCAGCAGTGTAGGCCAGCCGGGGATCGGAAACACCATATATTTT. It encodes CASSVGQPGIGNTIYF.

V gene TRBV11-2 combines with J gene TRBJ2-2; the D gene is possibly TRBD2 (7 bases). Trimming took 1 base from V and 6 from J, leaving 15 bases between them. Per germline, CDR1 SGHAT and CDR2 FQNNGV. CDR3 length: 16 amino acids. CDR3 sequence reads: CASSLVEGGWSGELFF. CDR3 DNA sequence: TGTGCCAGCAGCTTAGTGGAGGGGGGGTGGTCCGGGGAGCTGTTTTTT.

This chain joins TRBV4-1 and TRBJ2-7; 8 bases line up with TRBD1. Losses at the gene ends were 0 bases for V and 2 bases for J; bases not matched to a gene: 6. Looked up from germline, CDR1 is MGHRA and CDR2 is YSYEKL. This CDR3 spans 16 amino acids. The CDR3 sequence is CASSQDAQGATYEQYF. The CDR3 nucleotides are TGCGCCAGCAGCCAAGACGCGCAGGGGGCAACCTACGAGCAGTACTTC.

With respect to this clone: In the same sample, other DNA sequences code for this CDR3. The CDR3: CSVGGGTEAFF. The CDR3 DNA reads TGCAGCGTTGGGGGGGGGACTGAAGCTTTCTTT. The rearrangement uses TRBV29-1 and TRBJ1-1, with D possibly being TRBD1 (5 bases). This CDR3 spans 11 amino acids. Germline V lookup: CDR1 SQVTM, CDR2 ANQGSEA. V gave up 4 bases and J gave up 5 bases, with 8 bases separating them.

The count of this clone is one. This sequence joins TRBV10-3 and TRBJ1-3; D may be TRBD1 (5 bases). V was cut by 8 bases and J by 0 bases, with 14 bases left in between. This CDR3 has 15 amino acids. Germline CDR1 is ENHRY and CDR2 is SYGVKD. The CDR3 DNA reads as TGTGCCATCCGGAATGCCGGACACTCTGGAAACACCATATATTTT. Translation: CAIRNAGHSGNTIYF.

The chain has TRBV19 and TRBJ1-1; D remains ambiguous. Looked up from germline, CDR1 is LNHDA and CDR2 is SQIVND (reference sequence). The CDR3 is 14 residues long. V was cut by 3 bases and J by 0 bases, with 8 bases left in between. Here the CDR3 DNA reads TGTGCCAGTAGTATGTGGGCCCTGAACACTGAAGCTTTCTTT. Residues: CASSMWALNTEAFF. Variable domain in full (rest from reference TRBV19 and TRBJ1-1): DGGITQSPKYLFRKEGQNVTLSCEQNLNHDAMYWYRQDPGQGLRLIYYSQIVNDFQKGDIAEGYSVSREKKESFPLTVTSAQKNPTAFYLCASSMWALNTEAFFGQGTRLTVV.

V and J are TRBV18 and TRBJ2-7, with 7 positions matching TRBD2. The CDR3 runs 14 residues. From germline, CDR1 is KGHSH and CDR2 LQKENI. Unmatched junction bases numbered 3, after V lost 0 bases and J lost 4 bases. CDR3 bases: TGTGCCAGCTCACCACCGGCCGGGGGGTACGAGCAGTACTTC. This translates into CASSPPAGGYEQYF.

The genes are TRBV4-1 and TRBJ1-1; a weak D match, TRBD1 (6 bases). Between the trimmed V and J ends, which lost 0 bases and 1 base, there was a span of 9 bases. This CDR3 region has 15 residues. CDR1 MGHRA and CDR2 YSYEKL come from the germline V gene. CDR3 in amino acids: CASSQEDRPNTEAFF. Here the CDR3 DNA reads TGCGCCAGCAGCCAAGAGGACAGACCGAACACTGAAGCTTTCTTT.

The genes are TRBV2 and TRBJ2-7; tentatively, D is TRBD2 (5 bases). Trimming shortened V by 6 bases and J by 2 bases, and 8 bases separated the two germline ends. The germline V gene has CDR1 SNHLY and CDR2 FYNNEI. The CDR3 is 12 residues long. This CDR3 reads CASRTGAYEQYF. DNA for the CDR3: TGTGCCAGCAGAACCGGGGCCTACGAGCAGTACTTC.

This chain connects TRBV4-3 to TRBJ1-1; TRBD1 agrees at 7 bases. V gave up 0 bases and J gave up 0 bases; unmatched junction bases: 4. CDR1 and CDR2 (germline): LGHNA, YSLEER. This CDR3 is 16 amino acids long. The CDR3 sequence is CASSQDWGQLNTEAFF. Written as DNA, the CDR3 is TGCGCCAGCAGCCAAGATTGGGGACAGTTGAACACTGAAGCTTTCTTT.

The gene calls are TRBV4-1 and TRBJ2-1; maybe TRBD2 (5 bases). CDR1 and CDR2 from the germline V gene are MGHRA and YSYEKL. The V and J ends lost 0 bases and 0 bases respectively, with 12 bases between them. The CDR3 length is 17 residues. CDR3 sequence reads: CASSQDFPGSSYNEQFF. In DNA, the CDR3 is TGCGCCAGCAGCCAAGATTTTCCGGGGAGCTCCTACAATGAGCAGTTCTTC.

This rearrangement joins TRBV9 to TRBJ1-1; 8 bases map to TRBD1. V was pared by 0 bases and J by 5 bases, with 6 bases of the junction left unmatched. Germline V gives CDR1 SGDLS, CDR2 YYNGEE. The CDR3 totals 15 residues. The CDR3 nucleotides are TGTGCCAGCAGCGTAGGTGGACAGGGTAGGACTGAAGCTTTCTTT. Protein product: CASSVGGQGRTEAFF.

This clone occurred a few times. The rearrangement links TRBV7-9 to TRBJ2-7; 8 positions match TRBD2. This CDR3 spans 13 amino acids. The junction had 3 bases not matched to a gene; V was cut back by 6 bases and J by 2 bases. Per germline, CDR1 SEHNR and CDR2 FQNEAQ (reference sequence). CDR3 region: CASSLTSAYEQYF. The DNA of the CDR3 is TGTGCCAGCAGTTTGACTAGCGCCTACGAGCAGTACTTC.

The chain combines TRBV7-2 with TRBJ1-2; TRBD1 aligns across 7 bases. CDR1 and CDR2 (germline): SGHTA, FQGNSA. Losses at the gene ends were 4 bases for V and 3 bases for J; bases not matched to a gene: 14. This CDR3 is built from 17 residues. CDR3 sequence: CASSSWGDRAVYYGYTF. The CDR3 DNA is TGTGCCAGCAGCTCGTGGGGTGACAGGGCGGTGTACTATGGCTACACCTTC.

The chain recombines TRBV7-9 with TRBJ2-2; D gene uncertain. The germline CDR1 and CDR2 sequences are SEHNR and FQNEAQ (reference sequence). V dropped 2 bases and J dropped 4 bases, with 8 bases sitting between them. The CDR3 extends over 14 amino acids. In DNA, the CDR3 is TGTGCCAGCAGCTTATTTGTCAGCACCGGGGAGCTGTTTTTT. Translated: CASSLFVSTGELFF.

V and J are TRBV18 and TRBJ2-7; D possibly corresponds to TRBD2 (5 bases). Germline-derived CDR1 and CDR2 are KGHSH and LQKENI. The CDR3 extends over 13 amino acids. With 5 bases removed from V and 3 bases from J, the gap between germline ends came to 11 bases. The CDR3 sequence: CASSSRDYYEQYF. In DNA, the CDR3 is TGTGCCAGCTCATCCCGGGATTACTACGAGCAGTACTTC. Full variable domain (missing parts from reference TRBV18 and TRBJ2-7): NAGVMQNPRHLVRRRGQEARLRCSPMKGHSHVYWYRQLPEEGLKFMVYLQKENIIDESGMPKERFSAEFPKEGPSILRIQQVVRGDSAAYFCASSSRDYYEQYFGPGTRLTVT.

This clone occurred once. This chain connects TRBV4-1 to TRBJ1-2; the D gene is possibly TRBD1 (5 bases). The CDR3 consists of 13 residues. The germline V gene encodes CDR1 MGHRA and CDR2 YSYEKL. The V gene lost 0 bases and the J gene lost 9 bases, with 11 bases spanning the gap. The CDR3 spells CASSQETDRRYTF. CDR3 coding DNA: TGCGCCAGCAGCCAAGAGACCGACAGACGCTACACCTTC.

The CDR3 DNA reads as TGTGCCAGCTCACCACCGAGCAGGGGCAGTTTTTACGAGCAGTACTTC. Protein: CASSPPSRGSFYEQYF. The chain has TRBV18 and TRBJ2-7; the D gene is possibly TRBD1 (6 bases). Trimming cost V 0 bases and J 4 bases, with 16 bases left between them. Germline V gives CDR1 KGHSH, CDR2 LQKENI. The CDR3 spans 16 residues.

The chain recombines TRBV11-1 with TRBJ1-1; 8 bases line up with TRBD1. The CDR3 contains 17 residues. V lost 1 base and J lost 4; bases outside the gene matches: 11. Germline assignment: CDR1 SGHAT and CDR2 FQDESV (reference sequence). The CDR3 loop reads CASSLEGPGQVSTEAFF. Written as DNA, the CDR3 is TGTGCCAGCAGCTTAGAAGGGCCGGGACAGGTGAGCACTGAAGCTTTCTTT.

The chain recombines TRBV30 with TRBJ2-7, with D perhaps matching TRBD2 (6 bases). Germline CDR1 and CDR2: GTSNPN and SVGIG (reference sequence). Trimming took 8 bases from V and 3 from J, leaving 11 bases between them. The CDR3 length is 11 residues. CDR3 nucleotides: TGTGCCCTAGGGAGGAGCTACGAGCAGTACTTC. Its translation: CALGRSYEQYF.